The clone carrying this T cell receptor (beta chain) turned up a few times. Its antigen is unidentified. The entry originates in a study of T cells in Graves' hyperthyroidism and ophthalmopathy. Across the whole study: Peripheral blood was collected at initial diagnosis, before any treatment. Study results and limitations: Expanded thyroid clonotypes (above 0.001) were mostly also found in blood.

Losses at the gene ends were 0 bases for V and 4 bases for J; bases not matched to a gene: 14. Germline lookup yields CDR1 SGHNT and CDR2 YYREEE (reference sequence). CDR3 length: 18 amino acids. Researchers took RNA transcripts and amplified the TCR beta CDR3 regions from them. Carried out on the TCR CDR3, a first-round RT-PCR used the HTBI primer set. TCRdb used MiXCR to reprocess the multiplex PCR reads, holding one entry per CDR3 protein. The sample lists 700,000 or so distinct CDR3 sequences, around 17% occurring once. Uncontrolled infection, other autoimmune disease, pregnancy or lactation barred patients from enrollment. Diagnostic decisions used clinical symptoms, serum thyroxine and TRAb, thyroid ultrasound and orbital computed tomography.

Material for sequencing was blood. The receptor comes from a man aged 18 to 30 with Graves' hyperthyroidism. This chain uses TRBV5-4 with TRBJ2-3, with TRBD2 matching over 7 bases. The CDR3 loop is CASSLDGTPPGGADTQYF. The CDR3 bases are TGTGCCAGCAGCTTGGACGGGACCCCCCCGGGGGGAGCAGATACGCAGTATTTT.